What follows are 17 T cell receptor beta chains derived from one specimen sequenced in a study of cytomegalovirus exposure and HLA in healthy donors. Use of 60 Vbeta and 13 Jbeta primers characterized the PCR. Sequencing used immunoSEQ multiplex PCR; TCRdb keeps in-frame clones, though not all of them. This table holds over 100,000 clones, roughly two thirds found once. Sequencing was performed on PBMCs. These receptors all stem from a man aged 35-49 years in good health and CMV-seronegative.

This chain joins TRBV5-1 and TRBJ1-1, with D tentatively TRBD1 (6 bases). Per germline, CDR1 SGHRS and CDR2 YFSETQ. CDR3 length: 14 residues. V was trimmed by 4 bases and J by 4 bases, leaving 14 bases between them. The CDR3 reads CASSIQGGITEAFF. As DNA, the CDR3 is TGCGCCAGCAGCATACAAGGGGGTATCACTGAAGCTTTCTTT.

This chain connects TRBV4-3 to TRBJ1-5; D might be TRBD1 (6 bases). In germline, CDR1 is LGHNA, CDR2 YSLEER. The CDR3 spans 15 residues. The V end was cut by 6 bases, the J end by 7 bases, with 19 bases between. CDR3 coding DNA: TGCGCCAGCAGTGAAAACGGGGGGCCGAGCCAGCCCCAGCATTTT. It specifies CASSENGGPSQPQHF.

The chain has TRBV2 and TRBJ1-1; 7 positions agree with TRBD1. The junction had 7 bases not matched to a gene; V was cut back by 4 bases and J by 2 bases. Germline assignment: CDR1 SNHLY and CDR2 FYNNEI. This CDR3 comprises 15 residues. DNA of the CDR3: TGTGCCAGCAGTGTATCCCGGGACAGCAACACTGAAGCTTTCTTT. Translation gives CASSVSRDSNTEAFF.

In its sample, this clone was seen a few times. DNA of the CDR3: TGTGCCAGCAGCGCCCGGACTAGCGGGGGTTCTGAGCAGTTCTTC. As protein: CASSARTSGGSEQFF. The chain combines TRBV9 with TRBJ2-1; 13 bases match TRBD2. The CDR3 runs to 15 residues. V was pared by 3 bases and J by 9 bases, with 6 bases of the junction left unmatched. Germline V gives CDR1 SGDLS, CDR2 YYNGEE.

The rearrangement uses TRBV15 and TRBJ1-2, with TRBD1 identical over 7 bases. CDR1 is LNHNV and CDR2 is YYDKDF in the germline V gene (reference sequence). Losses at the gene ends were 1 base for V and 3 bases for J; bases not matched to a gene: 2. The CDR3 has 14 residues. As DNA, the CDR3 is TGTGCCACCAGCAGAGGACAGGGTGACTATGGCTACACCTTC. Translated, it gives CATSRGQGDYGYTF.

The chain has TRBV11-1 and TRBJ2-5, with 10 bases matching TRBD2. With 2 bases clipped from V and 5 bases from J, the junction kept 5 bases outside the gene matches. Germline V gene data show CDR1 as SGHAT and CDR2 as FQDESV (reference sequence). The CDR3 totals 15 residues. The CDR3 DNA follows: TGTGCCAGCAGCTTATATACTAGCGGGGTCGAGACCCAGTACTTC. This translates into CASSLYTSGVETQYF. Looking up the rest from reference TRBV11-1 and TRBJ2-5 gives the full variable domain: EAEVAQSPRYKITEKSQAVAFWCDPISGHATLYWYRQILGQGPELLVQFQDESVVDDSQLPKDRFSAERLKGVDSTLKIQPAELGDSAMYLCASSLYTSGVETQYFGPGTRLLVL.

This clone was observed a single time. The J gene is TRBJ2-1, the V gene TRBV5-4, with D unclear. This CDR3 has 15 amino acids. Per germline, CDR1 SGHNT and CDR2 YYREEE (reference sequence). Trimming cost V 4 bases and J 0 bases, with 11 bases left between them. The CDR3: CASSHYGPSYNEQFF. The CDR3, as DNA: TGTGCCAGCAGCCATTACGGTCCCTCCTACAATGAGCAGTTCTTC.

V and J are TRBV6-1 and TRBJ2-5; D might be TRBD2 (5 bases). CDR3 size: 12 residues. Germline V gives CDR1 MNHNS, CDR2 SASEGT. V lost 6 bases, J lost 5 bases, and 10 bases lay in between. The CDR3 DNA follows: TGTGCCAGCAGCGGGGTTAGGGAGACCCAGTACTTC. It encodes CASSGVRETQYF.

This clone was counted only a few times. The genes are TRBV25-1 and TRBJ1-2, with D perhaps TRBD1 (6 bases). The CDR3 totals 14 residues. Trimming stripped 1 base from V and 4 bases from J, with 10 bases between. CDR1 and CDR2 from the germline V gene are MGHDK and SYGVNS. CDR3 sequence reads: CASSESGTPYGYTF. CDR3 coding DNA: TGTGCCAGCAGTGAATCCGGGACACCCTATGGCTACACCTTC.

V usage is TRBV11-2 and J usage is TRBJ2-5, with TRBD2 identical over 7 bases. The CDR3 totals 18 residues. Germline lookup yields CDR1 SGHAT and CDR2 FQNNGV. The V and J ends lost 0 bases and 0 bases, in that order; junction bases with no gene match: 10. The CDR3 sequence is CASSLDKGIAGHQETQYF. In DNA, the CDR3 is TGTGCCAGCAGCTTAGATAAGGGAATAGCGGGCCACCAAGAGACCCAGTACTTC.

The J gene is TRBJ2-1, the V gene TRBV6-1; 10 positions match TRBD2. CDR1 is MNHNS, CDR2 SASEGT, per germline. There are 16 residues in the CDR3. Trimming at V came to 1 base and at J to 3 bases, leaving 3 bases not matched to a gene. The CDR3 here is CASSEETSGVYNEQFF. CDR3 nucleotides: TGTGCCAGCAGTGAAGAAACTAGCGGGGTCTACAATGAGCAGTTCTTC.

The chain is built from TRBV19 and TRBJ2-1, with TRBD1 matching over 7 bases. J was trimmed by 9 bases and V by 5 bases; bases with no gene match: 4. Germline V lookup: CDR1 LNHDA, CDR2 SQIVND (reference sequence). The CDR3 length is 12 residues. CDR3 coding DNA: TGTGCCAGTAGTCCGGACAGGATTGAGCAGTTCTTC. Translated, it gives CASSPDRIEQFF.

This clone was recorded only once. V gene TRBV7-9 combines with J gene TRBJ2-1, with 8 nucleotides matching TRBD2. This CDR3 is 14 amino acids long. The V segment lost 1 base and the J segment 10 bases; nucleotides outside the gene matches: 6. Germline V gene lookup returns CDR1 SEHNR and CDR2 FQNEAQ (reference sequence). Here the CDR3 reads CASSLGVAGGEQFF. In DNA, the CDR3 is TGTGCCAGCAGCTTAGGGGTGGCGGGGGGAGAGCAGTTCTTC.

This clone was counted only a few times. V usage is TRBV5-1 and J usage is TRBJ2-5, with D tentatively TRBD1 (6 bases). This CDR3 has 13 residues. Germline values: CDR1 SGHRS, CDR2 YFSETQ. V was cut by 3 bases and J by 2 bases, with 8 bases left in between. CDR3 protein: CASSSQGQETQYF. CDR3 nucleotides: TGCGCCAGCAGCTCCCAGGGGCAAGAGACCCAGTACTTC.

CDR3 coding DNA: TGTGCCACCAGCAGAGAGGGGTCGGGGGATACGCAGTATTTT. Translating gives CATSREGSGDTQYF. The chain combines TRBV15 with TRBJ2-3; tentatively, D is TRBD2 (5 bases). The V end was cut by 0 bases, the J end by 6 bases, with 10 bases between. There are 14 residues in the CDR3. Germline-derived CDR1 and CDR2 are LNHNV and YYDKDF (reference sequence). The full variable domain, in which reference TRBV15 and TRBJ2-3 provide the parts outside the CDR3, is DAMVIQNPRYQVTQFGKPVTLSCSQTLNHNVMYWYQQKSSQAPKLLFHYYDKDFNNEADTPDNFQSRRPNTSFCFLDIRSPGLGDTAMYLCATSREGSGDTQYFGPGTRLTVL.

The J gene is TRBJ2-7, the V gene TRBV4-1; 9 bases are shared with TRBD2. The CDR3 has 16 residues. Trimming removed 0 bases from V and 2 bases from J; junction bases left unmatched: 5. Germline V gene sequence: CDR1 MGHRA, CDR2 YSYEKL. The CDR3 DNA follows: TGCGCCAGCAGCCAAGATTCGGCTAGCGGGGCCTACGAGCAGTACTTC. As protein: CASSQDSASGAYEQYF.

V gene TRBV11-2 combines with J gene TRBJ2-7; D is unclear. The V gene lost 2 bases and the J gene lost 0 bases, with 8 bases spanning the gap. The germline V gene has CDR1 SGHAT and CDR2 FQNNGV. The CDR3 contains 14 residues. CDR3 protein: CASSLTGSSYEQYF. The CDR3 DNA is TGTGCCAGCAGCTTAACTGGTTCCTCCTACGAGCAGTACTTC.